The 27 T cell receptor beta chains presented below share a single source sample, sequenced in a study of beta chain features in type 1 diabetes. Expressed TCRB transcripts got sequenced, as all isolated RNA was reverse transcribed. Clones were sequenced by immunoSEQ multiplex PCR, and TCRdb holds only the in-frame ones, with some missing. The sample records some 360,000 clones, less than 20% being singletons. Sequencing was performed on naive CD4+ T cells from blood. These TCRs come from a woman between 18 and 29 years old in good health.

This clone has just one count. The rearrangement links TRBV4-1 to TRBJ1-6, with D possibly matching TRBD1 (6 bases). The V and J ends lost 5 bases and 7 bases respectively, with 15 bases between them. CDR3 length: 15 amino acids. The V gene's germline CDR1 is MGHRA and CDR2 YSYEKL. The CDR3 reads CASSSYQGRNSPLHF. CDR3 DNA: TGCGCCAGCAGCTCCTATCAGGGGAGAAATTCACCCCTCCACTTT.

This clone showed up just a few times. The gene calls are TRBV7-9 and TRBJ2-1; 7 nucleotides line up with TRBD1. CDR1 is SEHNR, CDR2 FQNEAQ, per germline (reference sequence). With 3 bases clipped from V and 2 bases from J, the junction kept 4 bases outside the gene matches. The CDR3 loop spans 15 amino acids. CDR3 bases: TGTGCCAGCAGCTTGCCCGGGACAGCCTACAATGAGCAGTTCTTC. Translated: CASSLPGTAYNEQFF.

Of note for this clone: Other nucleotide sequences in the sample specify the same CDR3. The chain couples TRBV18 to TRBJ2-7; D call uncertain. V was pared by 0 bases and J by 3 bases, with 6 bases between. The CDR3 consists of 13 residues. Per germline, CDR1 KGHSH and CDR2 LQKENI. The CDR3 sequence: CASSPPTVYEQYF. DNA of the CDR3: TGTGCCAGCTCACCACCGACTGTCTACGAGCAGTACTTC.

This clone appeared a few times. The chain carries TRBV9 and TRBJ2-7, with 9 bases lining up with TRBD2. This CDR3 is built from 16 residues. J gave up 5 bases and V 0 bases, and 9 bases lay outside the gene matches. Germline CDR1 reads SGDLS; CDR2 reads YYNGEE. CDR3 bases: TGTGCCAGCAGCGTAGCGGGGCTAGCGGGGTTCCACGAGCAGTACTTC. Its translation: CASSVAGLAGFHEQYF.

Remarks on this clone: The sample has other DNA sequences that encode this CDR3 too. For the CDR3, the DNA is TGTGCTAGTGGTTTGGTCGAGGGCACTGAAGCTTTCTTT. Residues: CASGLVEGTEAFF. This rearrangement joins TRBV12-5 to TRBJ1-1; D uncertain. The V gene lost 0 bases and the J gene lost 4 bases, with 6 bases spanning the gap. The CDR3 spans 13 residues. CDR1 and CDR2 from the germline V gene are LGHNT and FRNRAP.

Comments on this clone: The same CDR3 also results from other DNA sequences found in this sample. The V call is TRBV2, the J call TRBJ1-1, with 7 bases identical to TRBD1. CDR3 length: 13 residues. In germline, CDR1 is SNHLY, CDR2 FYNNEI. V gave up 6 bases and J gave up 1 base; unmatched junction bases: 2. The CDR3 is CASRRQGNTEAFF. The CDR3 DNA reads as TGTGCCAGCAGAAGACAGGGGAACACTGAAGCTTTCTTT.

Written as DNA, the CDR3 is TGTGCCAGCAGCCGGCTCGGGGTCACTGAAGCTTTCTTT. It specifies CASSRLGVTEAFF. The chain has TRBV7-9 and TRBJ1-1; no firm D call. The ends were cut back, 5 bases at V and 4 bases at J, with 11 bases in the middle. Germline loops: CDR1 SEHNR, CDR2 FQNEAQ (reference sequence). The CDR3 contains 13 residues.

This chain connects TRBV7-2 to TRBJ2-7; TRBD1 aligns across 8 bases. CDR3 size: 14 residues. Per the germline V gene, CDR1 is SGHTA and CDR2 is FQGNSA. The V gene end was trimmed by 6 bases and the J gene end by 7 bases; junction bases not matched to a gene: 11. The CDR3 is CASRLDRGAVEQYF. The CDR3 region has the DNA TGTGCCAGCAGACTCGACAGGGGAGCTGTTGAGCAGTACTTC.

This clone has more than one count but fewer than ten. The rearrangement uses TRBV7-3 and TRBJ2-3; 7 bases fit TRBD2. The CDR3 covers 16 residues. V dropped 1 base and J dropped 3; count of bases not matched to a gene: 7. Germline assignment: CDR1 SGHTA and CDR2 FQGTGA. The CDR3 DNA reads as TGTGCCAGCAGCTTAAGTTCTTGGGGGGGTACAGATACGCAGTATTTT. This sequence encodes CASSLSSWGGTDTQYF.

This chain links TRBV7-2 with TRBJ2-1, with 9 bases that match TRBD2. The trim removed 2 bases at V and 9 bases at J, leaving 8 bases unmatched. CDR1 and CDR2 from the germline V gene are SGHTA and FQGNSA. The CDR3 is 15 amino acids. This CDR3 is CASSLHGTSIPEQFF. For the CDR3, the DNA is TGTGCCAGCAGCTTACACGGGACTAGCATCCCTGAGCAGTTCTTC.

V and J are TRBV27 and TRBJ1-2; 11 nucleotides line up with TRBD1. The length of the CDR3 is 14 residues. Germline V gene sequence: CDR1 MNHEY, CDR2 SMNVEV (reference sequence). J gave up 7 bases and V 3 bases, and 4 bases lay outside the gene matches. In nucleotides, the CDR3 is TGTGCCAGCAGTTTGGACAGGGGGCAGGGTGGCTACACCTTC. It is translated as CASSLDRGQGGYTF.

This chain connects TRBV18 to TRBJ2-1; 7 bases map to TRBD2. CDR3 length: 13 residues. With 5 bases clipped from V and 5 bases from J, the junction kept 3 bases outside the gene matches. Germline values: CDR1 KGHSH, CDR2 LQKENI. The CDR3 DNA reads TGTGCCAGCTCAGCCGGGACTAACAATGAGCAGTTCTTC. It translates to CASSAGTNNEQFF.

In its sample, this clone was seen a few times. The CDR3 reads CASSQATGSNSPLHF. The CDR3 bases are TGCGCCAGCAGCCAAGCGACAGGGAGTAATTCACCCCTCCACTTT. V and J are TRBV4-1 and TRBJ1-6; 7 bases match TRBD1. Germline V gene sequence: CDR1 MGHRA, CDR2 YSYEKL. The CDR3 contains 15 residues. V lost 1 base, J lost 6 bases, and 3 bases stayed unmatched.

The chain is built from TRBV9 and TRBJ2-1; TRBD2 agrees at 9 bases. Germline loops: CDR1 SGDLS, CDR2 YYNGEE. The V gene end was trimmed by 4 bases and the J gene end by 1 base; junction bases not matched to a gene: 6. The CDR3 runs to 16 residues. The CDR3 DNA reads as TGTGCCAGCAGCCTACTACTAGCGGGTTCCTACAATGAGCAGTTCTTC. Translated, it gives CASSLLLAGSYNEQFF.

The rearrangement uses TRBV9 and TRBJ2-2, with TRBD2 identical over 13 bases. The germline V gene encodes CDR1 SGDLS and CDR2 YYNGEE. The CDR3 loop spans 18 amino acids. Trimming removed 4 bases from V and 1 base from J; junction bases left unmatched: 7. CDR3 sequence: CASSFGLAGALNTGELFF. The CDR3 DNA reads TGTGCCAGCAGCTTTGGACTAGCGGGGGCCCTGAACACCGGGGAGCTGTTTTTT.

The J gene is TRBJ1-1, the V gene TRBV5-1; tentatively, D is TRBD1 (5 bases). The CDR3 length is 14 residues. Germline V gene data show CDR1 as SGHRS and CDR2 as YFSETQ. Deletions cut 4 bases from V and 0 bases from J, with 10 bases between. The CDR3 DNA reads TGCGCCAGCAGCGTGGCCAGGGTGAACACTGAAGCTTTCTTT. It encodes CASSVARVNTEAFF.

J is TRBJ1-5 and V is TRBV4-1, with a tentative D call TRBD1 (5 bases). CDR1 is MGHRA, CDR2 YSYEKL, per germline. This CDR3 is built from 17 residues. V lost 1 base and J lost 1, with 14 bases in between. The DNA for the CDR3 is TGCGCCAGCAGCCAAGCCCTACTGAAGGGGAGCAATCAGCCCCAGCATTTT. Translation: CASSQALLKGSNQPQHF.

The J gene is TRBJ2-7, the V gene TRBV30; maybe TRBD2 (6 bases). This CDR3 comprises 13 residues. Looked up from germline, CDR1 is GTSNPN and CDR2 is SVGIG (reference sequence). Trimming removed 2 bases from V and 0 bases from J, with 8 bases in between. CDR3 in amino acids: CAWSREVSYEQYF. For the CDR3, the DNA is TGTGCCTGGAGTAGGGAGGTCTCCTACGAGCAGTACTTC.

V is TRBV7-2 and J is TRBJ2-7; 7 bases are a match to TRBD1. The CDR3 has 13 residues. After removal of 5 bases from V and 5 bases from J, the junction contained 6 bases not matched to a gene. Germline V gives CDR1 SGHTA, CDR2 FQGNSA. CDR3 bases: TGTGCCAGCAGCCCGGTAGGGGGCGACGAGCAGTACTTC. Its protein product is CASSPVGGDEQYF.

This CDR3 reads CASSRTGRRDTEAFF. In nucleotides, the CDR3 is TGTGCCAGTAGCCGGACAGGGAGGAGGGACACTGAAGCTTTCTTT. This chain joins TRBV19 and TRBJ1-1, with TRBD1 identical over 8 bases. The CDR3 contains 15 residues. Unmatched junction bases numbered 9, after V lost 6 bases and J lost 3 bases. Germline CDR1 and CDR2: LNHDA and SQIVND (reference sequence). The complete variable domain, with remaining parts taken from reference TRBV19 and TRBJ1-1, reads DGGITQSPKYLFRKEGQNVTLSCEQNLNHDAMYWYRQDPGQGLRLIYYSQIVNDFQKGDIAEGYSVSREKKESFPLTVTSAQKNPTAFYLCASSRTGRRDTEAFFGQGTRLTVV.

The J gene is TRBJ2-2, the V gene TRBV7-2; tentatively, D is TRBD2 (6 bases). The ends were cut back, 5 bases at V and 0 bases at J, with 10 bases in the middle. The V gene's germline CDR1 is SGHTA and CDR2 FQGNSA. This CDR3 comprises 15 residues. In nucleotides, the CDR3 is TGTGCCAGCAGCCTTAGCGGCTCGAACACCGGGGAGCTGTTTTTT. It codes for CASSLSGSNTGELFF.

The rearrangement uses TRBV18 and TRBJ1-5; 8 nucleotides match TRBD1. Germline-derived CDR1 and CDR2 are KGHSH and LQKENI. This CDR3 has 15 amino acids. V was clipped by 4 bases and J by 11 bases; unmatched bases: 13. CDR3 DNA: TGTGCCAGCTCACTGGGACAGGCTGTGAATCAAGCCCAGCATTTT. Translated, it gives CASSLGQAVNQAQHF.

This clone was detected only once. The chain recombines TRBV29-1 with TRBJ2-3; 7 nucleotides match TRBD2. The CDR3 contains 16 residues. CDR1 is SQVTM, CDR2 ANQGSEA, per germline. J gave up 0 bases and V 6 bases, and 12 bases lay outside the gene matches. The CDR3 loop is CSVGGTTDYSTDTQYF. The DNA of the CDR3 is TGCAGCGTCGGGGGGACTACAGATTATAGCACAGATACGCAGTATTTT.

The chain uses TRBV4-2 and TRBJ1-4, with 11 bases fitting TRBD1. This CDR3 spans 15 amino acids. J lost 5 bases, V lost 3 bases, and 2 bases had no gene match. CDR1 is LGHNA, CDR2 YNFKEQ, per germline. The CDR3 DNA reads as TGTGCCAGCAGCCAGTGGACAGGGGGCAATGAAAAACTGTTTTTT. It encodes CASSQWTGGNEKLFF.

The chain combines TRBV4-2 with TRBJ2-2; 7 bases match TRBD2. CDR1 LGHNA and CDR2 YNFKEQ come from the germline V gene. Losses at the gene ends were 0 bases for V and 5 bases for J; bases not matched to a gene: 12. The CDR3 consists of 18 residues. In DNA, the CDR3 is TGTGCCAGCAGCCAAGATTCAGCGGGGACTCTACGGACCGGGGAGCTGTTTTTT. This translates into CASSQDSAGTLRTGELFF.

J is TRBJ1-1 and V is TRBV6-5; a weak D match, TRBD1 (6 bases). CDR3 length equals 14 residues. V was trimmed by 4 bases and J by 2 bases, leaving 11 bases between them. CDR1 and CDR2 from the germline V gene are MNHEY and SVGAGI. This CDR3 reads CASSSGTLNTEAFF. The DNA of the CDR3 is TGTGCCAGCAGTTCCGGGACACTTAACACTGAAGCTTTCTTT.

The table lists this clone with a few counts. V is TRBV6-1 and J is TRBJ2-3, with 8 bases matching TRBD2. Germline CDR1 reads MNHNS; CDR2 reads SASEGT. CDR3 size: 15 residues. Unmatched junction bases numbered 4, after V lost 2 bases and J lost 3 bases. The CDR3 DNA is TGTGCCAGCAGTGAATTCGGGAGGGGGACAGATACGCAGTATTTT. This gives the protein CASSEFGRGTDTQYF.